Shown below are 14 T cell receptor beta chains from a single sample sequenced in a study of response to subunit inactivated influenza vaccine. TCRdb called the RT-PCR reads again in MiXCR, with one record for every CDR3 protein. The sample records more than 700,000 distinct CDR3 sequences, 21% being singletons. The source material was PBMCs from blood, sampled about 5 days after vaccination. Every receptor here comes from a man aged 50 to 59 who received an inactivated influenza vaccine.

This clonotype came up a few times. The V gene is TRBV6-2 or TRBV6-3, the J gene TRBJ1-1; D remains ambiguous. Germline V gives CDR1 MNHEY, CDR2 SVGEGT. The length of the CDR3 is 20 residues. With 0 bases removed from V and 1 base from J, the gap between germline ends came to 24 bases. CDR3 nucleotides: TGTGCCAGCAGTTACTCGGATCCATTCGGGCAGCCAGACACGAACACTGAAGCTTTCTTT. It yields the protein CASSYSDPFGQPDTNTEAFF.

In this sample, this clonotype turned up a few times. The chain couples TRBV7-6 to TRBJ1-5; D is undetermined. The CDR3 extends over 15 amino acids. CDR1 and CDR2 from the germline V gene are SGHVS and FNYEAQ. Trimming shortened V by 0 bases and J by 0 bases, and 6 bases separated the two germline ends. The CDR3 sequence: CASSLASDSNQPQHF. The CDR3 DNA follows: TGTGCCAGCAGCTTAGCCAGCGATAGCAATCAGCCCCAGCATTTT.

This clonotype was seen repeatedly, ten times or more. The chain couples TRBV7-2 to TRBJ1-6, with D possibly being TRBD1 (6 bases). Trimming cost V 0 bases and J 7 bases, with 10 bases left between them. Per the germline V gene, CDR1 is SGHTA and CDR2 is FQGNSA. This CDR3 region has 15 residues. The CDR3 DNA follows: TGTGCCAGCAGCTTAGCGGGGGACAAGAATTCACCCCTCCACTTT. Its translation is CASSLAGDKNSPLHF.

The J gene is TRBJ1-2, the V gene TRBV7-2; possible D gene TRBD1, 6 bases. The CDR3 has 23 amino acids. Trimming stripped 3 bases from V and 0 bases from J, with 35 bases between. CDR1 and CDR2 from the germline V gene are SGHTA and FQGNSA. The CDR3: CASSFIPPLNIQGIPLSNYGYTF. In nucleotides, the CDR3 is TGTGCCAGCAGCTTTATACCGCCCCTAAATATACAGGGAATCCCCCTTTCTAACTATGGCTACACCTTC.

The chain is built from TRBV6-5 and TRBJ1-2; D gene unclear. Trimming stripped 2 bases from V and 7 bases from J, with 5 bases between. Germline CDR1 is MNHEY and CDR2 is SVGAGI. There are 11 residues in the CDR3. For the CDR3, the DNA is TGTGCCAGCAGTTACCGGGGTGGCTACACCTTC. Its protein product is CASSYRGGYTF.

This clonotype was detected a few times. The chain is built from TRBV6-2 or TRBV6-3 and TRBJ1-5; no clear D gene. Germline V gene data show CDR1 as MNHEY and CDR2 as SVGEGT. The CDR3 consists of 17 residues. V was clipped by 5 bases and J by 5 bases, with 22 bases between them. The CDR3 DNA follows: TGTGCCAGCAGTGACATACAGCGCGGCAGCCGCGATCAGCCCCAGCATTTT. This sequence encodes CASSDIQRGSRDQPQHF.

This clonotype has more than one count but fewer than ten. V and J are TRBV24-1 and TRBJ2-1; 8 bases map to TRBD2. The CDR3 is 15 amino acids. V lost 5 bases to trimming and J lost 10 bases; unmatched junction nucleotides: 12. Germline loops: CDR1 KGHDR, CDR2 SFDVKD. In nucleotides, the CDR3 is TGTGCCACCAGTGGGAGGGGACTAGGAACATCCGAGCAGTTCTTC. It specifies CATSGRGLGTSEQFF.

This clonotype was observed a few times. The rearrangement uses TRBV28 and TRBJ2-3; D call uncertain. Germline CDR1 MDHEN, CDR2 SYDVKM. V lost 5 bases to trimming and J lost 2 bases, with 8 bases between them. The CDR3 loop spans 13 amino acids. CDR3 residues: CASSPPDTDTQYF. In DNA form, the CDR3 reads TGTGCCAGCAGTCCTCCCGACACAGATACGCAGTATTTT. Full variable domain (rest looked up from reference TRBV28 and TRBJ2-3): DVKVTQSSRYLVKRTGEKVFLECVQDMDHENMFWYRQDPGLGLRLIYFSYDVKMKEKGDIPEGYSVSREKKERFSLILESASTNQTSMYLCASSPPDTDTQYFGPGTRLTVL.

This clonotype was observed a few times. In DNA, the CDR3 is TGCAGTGCTAGGCGGAGAGACAATGAGCAGTTCTTC. Translated: CSARRRDNEQFF. V usage is TRBV20-1 and J usage is TRBJ2-1; D uncertain. The germline V gene encodes CDR1 DFQATT and CDR2 SNEGSKA (reference sequence). The CDR3 length is 12 residues. V lost 3 bases to trimming and J lost 5 bases, with 8 bases between them.

This clonotype was counted a few times. The chain is built from TRBV7-9 and TRBJ1-2; D gene ambiguous. The CDR3 spans 14 residues. The V and J ends lost 5 bases and 1 base respectively, with 11 bases between them. CDR1 and CDR2 from the germline V gene are SEHNR and FQNEAQ (reference sequence). In DNA, the CDR3 is TGTGCCAGCAGCGATTCTTACAGTAACTATGGCTACACCTTC. Encoded protein: CASSDSYSNYGYTF.

This chain connects TRBV5-1 to TRBJ2-1; 8 bases are a match to TRBD1. Germline values: CDR1 SGHRS, CDR2 YFSETQ. The CDR3 contains 17 residues. Trimming cost V 4 bases and J 1 base; bases outside gene matches: 10. The CDR3 nucleotides read TGCGCCAGCAGCACGGAGACAGGGGAACGGTCCTACAATGAGCAGTTCTTC. Its protein is CASSTETGERSYNEQFF.

In this sample, this clonotype turned up many times. This chain connects TRBV29-1 to TRBJ2-7; TRBD1 matches at 10 bases. This CDR3 has 15 residues. Per the germline V gene, CDR1 is SQVTM and CDR2 is ANQGSEA. The J segment lost 3 bases and the V segment lost 2 bases, leaving 7 bases of the junction unmatched. The CDR3 coding sequence is TGCAGCGTTGAATCGGACAGGGGGGGTTTCTACGAGCAGTACTTC. Residues: CSVESDRGGFYEQYF.

The rearrangement joins TRBV7-7 to TRBJ2-5; maybe TRBD1 (5 bases). The CDR3 is 14 amino acids. The germline V gene encodes CDR1 SSHAT and CDR2 FNYEAQ (reference sequence). V lost 0 bases and J lost 3, with 8 bases in between. This CDR3 is CASSLAGLEETQYF. In DNA form, the CDR3 reads TGTGCCAGCAGCTTAGCGGGGCTTGAAGAGACCCAGTACTTC.

The rearrangement uses TRBV20-1 and TRBJ2-5; possibly TRBD1 or TRBD2 for D (6 bases each). The CDR3 sequence is 15 residues long. Trimming pared 0 bases from V and 4 bases from J, leaving 15 bases between. Germline V gene lookup returns CDR1 DFQATT and CDR2 SNEGSKA (reference sequence). The CDR3 is CSARDPNGGRETQYF. The CDR3 nucleotides are TGCAGTGCTAGAGATCCAAATGGGGGGCGAGAGACCCAGTACTTC.